This is a list of T cell receptor beta chains from one sample in a study of post-analysis software for immune sequencing data. MiXCR, run by TCRdb on the PCR reads, gives a single entry per CDR3 protein. The data hold roughly 200,000 distinct CDR3 sequences, with approximately 30% observed a single time. The sample comprised blood. The source of these receptors is a girl under 18 with multiple sclerosis. The CDR3 runs from the conserved cysteine through the conserved F or W. Fields, in order: clone size, J gene, D gene, V gene, CDR3 protein, CDR3 DNA. D genes are given only for firm matches. Clone size is not always given. Where it is, it says once, few, many or a class for expanded clones.

size: many; J: TRBJ2-1; D: NA; V: TRBV5-1; CDR3: CASSTYNEQFF; DNA: TGCGCCAGCAGCACCTACAATGAGCAGTTCTTC
size: NA; J: TRBJ1-6; D: NA; V: TRBV6-5; CDR3: CASSYSGIYSNSPLHF; DNA: TGTGCCAGCAGTTACTCGGGCATATATAGCAATTCACCCCTCCACTTT
size: NA; J: TRBJ1-4; D: NA; V: TRBV6-1; CDR3: CASSEALRGTNEKLFF; DNA: TGTGCCAGCAGTGAAGCGCTCAGGGGAACTAATGAAAAACTGTTTTTT
size: NA; J: TRBJ1-1; D: TRBD1; V: TRBV5-1; CDR3: CASTSDRGQGTEAFF; DNA: TGCGCCAGCACTTCGGACAGGGGGCAAGGCACTGAAGCTTTCTTT
size: many; J: TRBJ1-2; D: NA; V: TRBV5-1; CDR3: CASSSRPGDGYTF; DNA: TGCGCCAGCAGCTCACGCCCAGGGGATGGCTACACCTTC
size: few; J: TRBJ1-6; D: NA; V: TRBV9; CDR3: CASSAGGSSSYNSPLHF; DNA: TGTGCCAGCAGCGCGGGGGGGAGCAGCTCCTATAATTCACCCCTCCACTTT
size: many; J: TRBJ2-3; D: TRBD2; V: TRBV15; CDR3: CATSRATSGIPDTQYF; DNA: TGTGCCACCAGCAGAGCTACTAGCGGAATACCAGATACGCAGTATTTT
size: few; J: TRBJ1-6; D: NA; V: TRBV20-1; CDR3: CSARADGQSAYNSPLHF; DNA: TGCAGTGCTAGAGCAGATGGACAGTCGGCCTATAATTCACCCCTCCACTTT
size: NA; J: TRBJ1-6; D: NA; V: TRBV12-3/TRBV12-4; CDR3: CANSLARRGGDSPLHF; DNA: TGTGCCAACAGTTTAGCGCGCCGGGGGGGTGATTCACCCCTCCACTTT
size: many; J: TRBJ2-7; D: NA; V: TRBV18; CDR3: CASSPGYYEQYF; DNA: TGTGCCAGCTCACCTGGATACTACGAGCAGTACTTC